Below, one T cell receptor (beta chain) is given with its context. Its antigen is unknown. The data were taken from a study of cytomegalovirus exposure and HLA in healthy donors. The germline V and J ends were trimmed by 4 bases and 4 bases, with 11 bases remaining between them. Per the germline V gene, CDR1 is SEHNR and CDR2 is FQNEAQ (reference sequence). This CDR3 comprises 13 residues. Study outcomes and limitations: The authors later linked a missense DCLRE1C variant to TCR beta V- and J-gene trimming.

The PCR contained 60 Vbeta and 13 Jbeta primers. Clones were read by immunoSEQ multiplex PCR, and TCRdb kept only the in-frame ones, dropping some. This sample has around 99,000 clones, with more than 65% found just once. This rearrangement joins TRBV7-9 to TRBJ2-7, with D hard to call. The specimen was PBMCs. The receptor's source is a man under 40 in good health and CMV-seronegative. As DNA, the CDR3 is TGTGCCAGCAGCTCCTGGGCCGCGTACGAGCAGTACTTC. This translates into CASSSWAAYEQYF.